A selection of T cell receptor beta chains follows, all from one sample in a study of T cells after yellow fever vaccination. TCRdb itself ran the 5' RACE reads through MiXCR, one entry per CDR3 protein. The table shows approximately 130,000 distinct CDR3 sequences, with approximately 16% occurring only once. The starting material was CD8+ T cells sorted from PBMCs, obtained 5 days after the yellow fever booster vaccination. The receptors were gathered from a man aged 18 to 29 who received the YFV17D yellow fever vaccine. The CDR3 runs from the conserved cysteine through the conserved F or W. D genes are given only for firm matches. Clone size, where shown, is once, few, many, or a class for clones that have expanded.

d_call	v_call	j_call	clone_size	cdr3_nt	cdr3_aa
TRBD2	TRBV6-1	TRBJ2-2	-	TGTGCCAGCAGTGAAGCTAGCGGGGGGGCCGGGGAGCTGTTTTTT	CASSEASGGAGELFF
TRBD2	TRBV6-1	TRBJ2-1	-	TGTGCCAGCAGTGAAAAGGCGGGGGGGCGTTTTGAGCAGTTCTTC	CASSEKAGGRFEQFF
-	TRBV20-1	TRBJ2-6	-	TGCAGTGCTCCGGGGGCCAACGTCCTGACTTTC	CSAPGANVLTF
-	TRBV6-2/TRBV6-3	TRBJ2-3	-	TGTGCCGCCTGGGACGGCGGTCGCACAGATACGCAGTATTTT	CAAWDGGRTDTQYF
TRBD1	TRBV6-1	TRBJ2-7	-	TGTGCCAGCACCTGGGGGGACAGGAACTACGAGCAGTACTTC	CASTWGDRNYEQYF
-	TRBV27	TRBJ1-1	once	TGTGCCAGCAGTTTATCGGTCAGGAACACTGAAGCTTTCTTT	CASSLSVRNTEAFF
-	TRBV6-6	TRBJ2-2	few	TGTGCCAGCAGTTACCCATTTAACACCGGGGAGCTGTTTTTT	CASSYPFNTGELFF
TRBD1	TRBV15	TRBJ2-2	few	TGTGCCACCGCTCCGGGACAGGGTACCGGGGAGCTGTTTTTT	CATAPGQGTGELFF
-	TRBV3-1	TRBJ2-7	-	TGTGCCAGCAGCCTCGGGGGCCTCTACTACGAGCAGTACTTC	CASSLGGLYYEQYF
TRBD2	TRBV7-2	TRBJ2-3	-	TGTGCCAGCAGCCCCCGGGTCGCCACTAGCGGGTCTAGCACAGATACGCAGTATTTT	CASSPRVATSGSSTDTQYF
TRBD2	TRBV5-1	TRBJ2-2	-	TGCGCCAGCACCCGACTTGTGGGACTAGCGGCCAGCACCGGGGAGCTGTTTTTT	CASTRLVGLAASTGELFF
-	TRBV19	TRBJ2-6	few	TGTGCCGGTATGAGCACAGACTTAACTGGGGCCAACGTCCTGACTTTC	CAGMSTDLTGANVLTF
-	TRBV11-2	TRBJ2-3	-	TGTGCCAGCAGCTCTTACGATACGCAGTATTTT	CASSSYDTQYF
TRBD2	TRBV12-3/TRBV12-4	TRBJ2-5	-	TGTGCCAGCAGTTTAGGCCTAGCGGATGGGGTGGGAGAGACCCAGTACTTC	CASSLGLADGVGETQYF
-	TRBV7-2	TRBJ2-3	-	TGTGCCAGCAGCTTCGGGACAAGTAGGGTAGATACGCAGTATTTT	CASSFGTSRVDTQYF
TRBD1	TRBV6-6	TRBJ1-2	-	TGTGCCAGCAGTTACTTTTCGGGACCCCCGGGACAGCTCAACTATGGCTACACCTTC	CASSYFSGPPGQLNYGYTF
-	TRBV29-1	TRBJ1-2	-	TGCAGCGTTGTCGAATATGGCTACACCTTC	CSVVEYGYTF
-	TRBV2	TRBJ1-1	few	TGTGCCAGCAGTGAAGCGGCGATATCAATGAACACTGAAGCTTTCTTT	CASSEAAISMNTEAFF
-	TRBV5-1	TRBJ2-7	-	TGCGCCAGCAGCTTGGGGACAGCACGCTACGAGCAGTACTTC	CASSLGTARYEQYF
-	TRBV4-3	TRBJ2-3	few	TGCGCCAGCAGCCTTAGACGGGGCATCGCAGATACGCAGTATTTT	CASSLRRGIADTQYF
-	TRBV12-5	TRBJ1-1	few	TGTGCTAGTGGTCTGGGGAACACTGAAGCTTTCTTT	CASGLGNTEAFF
TRBD1	TRBV5-1	TRBJ2-7	-	TGCGCCAGCAGCTTACCTCCGACAGGGACCCACGAGCAGTACTTC	CASSLPPTGTHEQYF
TRBD2	TRBV4-3	TRBJ2-5	-	TGCGCCAGCAGCCAAGATCTACTAGCGGGGCGACAAGAGACCCAGTACTTC	CASSQDLLAGRQETQYF
TRBD2	TRBV5-1	TRBJ2-3	-	TGCGCCAGCAGCGCCTGGGGGGGAGCCACAGATACGCAGTATTTT	CASSAWGGATDTQYF
TRBD2	TRBV27	TRBJ2-4	few	TGTGCCAGCAGTTTTCAGGAGCGGGGGAAAAACATTCAGTACTTC	CASSFQERGKNIQYF
-	TRBV27	TRBJ2-5	few	TGTGCCAGCAGTCCGAAACAACGGCAAGAGACCCAGTACTTC	CASSPKQRQETQYF
TRBD2	TRBV7-2	TRBJ2-1	-	TGTGCCAGCAGCTTCGCGGGGGGTCGTTACAATGAGCAGTTCTTC	CASSFAGGRYNEQFF
-	TRBV2	TRBJ2-7	-	TGTGCCAGCAGTGATTCTTGGGGGGCAGGATACGAGCAGTACTTC	CASSDSWGAGYEQYF
TRBD1	TRBV29-1	TRBJ2-1	-	TGCAGCGTTGTTCCGACAGGGTCCCACAATGAGCAGTTCTTC	CSVVPTGSHNEQFF
-	TRBV2	TRBJ2-5	few	TGTGCCAGCATAAGGACCAGGGGCCACCTTCAAGAGACCCAGTACTTC	CASIRTRGHLQETQYF
-	TRBV30	TRBJ2-7	few	TGTGCCTGGAGTCTCACAGGTAGCCTTATCTACGAGCAGTACTTC	CAWSLTGSLIYEQYF
-	TRBV11-2	TRBJ2-2	-	TGTGCCAGCAGCTTAGAACGTGGGGCCAACACCGGGGAGCTGTTTTTT	CASSLERGANTGELFF
TRBD1	TRBV15	TRBJ2-2	few	TGTGCCACCAGCCGGACAGGGGCAAGGACCGGGGAGCTGTTTTTT	CATSRTGARTGELFF
-	TRBV7-9	TRBJ1-4	-	TGTGCCAGCAGTCTACTCACAGGTTTCCGGGAAAAACTGTTTTTT	CASSLLTGFREKLFF
TRBD2	TRBV20-1	TRBJ2-5	few	TGCAGTGCTAGAGGTCAGGGGTCACTAGCGGGGATCCAAGAGACCCAGTACTTC	CSARGQGSLAGIQETQYF
TRBD1	TRBV7-2	TRBJ2-7	-	TGTGCCAGCAGCTTAGGGGGACAGGGCTACGAGCAGTACTTC	CASSLGGQGYEQYF
TRBD1	TRBV29-1	TRBJ2-7	-	TGCAGCGTAGAGGCCGGACAGGGGGCCTACGAGCAGTACTTC	CSVEAGQGAYEQYF
-	TRBV19	TRBJ2-7	-	TGTGCCAGTAGTAGCTACGGGGGTTCCTACGAGCAGTACTTC	CASSSYGGSYEQYF
TRBD1	TRBV7-9	TRBJ1-2	few	TGTGCCAGCAGTACAGGGGCTAACTATGGCTACACCTTC	CASSTGANYGYTF
-	TRBV11-2	TRBJ2-4	-	TGTGCCAGCAGCCCCCCGACGGGCAGTTTAACCATTCAGTACTTC	CASSPPTGSLTIQYF
-	TRBV9	TRBJ2-5	-	TGTGCCAGGGGCCGGCCCGGGGAGACCCAGTACTTC	CARGRPGETQYF
-	TRBV6-2/TRBV6-3	TRBJ2-3	-	TGTGCCAGCAGTCACAACTACAATACGCAGTATTTT	CASSHNYNTQYF
-	TRBV6-2/TRBV6-3	TRBJ2-2	many	TGTGCCAGCACAGGGACCGGGGAGCTGTTTTTT	CASTGTGELFF
-	TRBV20-1	TRBJ1-1	-	TGCAGTGCTAGAGACTATAGAACAGGGTCGGCGCGTTGGGGAAACGCTGAAGCTTTCTTT	CSARDYRTGSARWGNAEAFF
-	TRBV2	TRBJ2-7	-	TGTGCCGGTAGACGACAGGAGGCCTACGAGCAGTACTTC	CAGRRQEAYEQYF
TRBD2	TRBV3-1	TRBJ2-1	few	TGTGCCAGCAGCCAAGTATCTAGCGGGGTCCTCAATGAGCAGTTCTTC	CASSQVSSGVLNEQFF
TRBD2	TRBV4-1	TRBJ2-7	few	TGCGCCAGCAGCCAAGAGAGCGGGGCTGACAACGAGCAGTACTTC	CASSQESGADNEQYF
TRBD1	TRBV7-9	TRBJ2-1	few	TGTGCCAGCAGCTACCAACCGGGACAGGGGGTTAGTGAGCAGTTCTTC	CASSYQPGQGVSEQFF
-	TRBV11-2	TRBJ2-5	-	TGTGCCAGCAGCGTACTAGGGGAGACCCAGTACTTC	CASSVLGETQYF
-	TRBV12-3/TRBV12-4	TRBJ2-7	-	TGTGCCAGCAGTTCGGCACGGGAGCAGTACTTC	CASSSAREQYF
-	TRBV7-3	TRBJ2-3	-	TGTGCCAGCAGCTTAAGTAGGAATCCCACAGATACGCAGTATTTT	CASSLSRNPTDTQYF
-	TRBV30	TRBJ2-7	-	TGTGCCTGGAGCACCGGGGTTGGCTACGAGCAGTACTTC	CAWSTGVGYEQYF
TRBD2	TRBV7-6	TRBJ2-2	few	TGTGCCAGCAGCTTAGGATCGGGGGGAACCGGGGAGCTGTTTTTT	CASSLGSGGTGELFF
TRBD2	TRBV12-5	TRBJ2-1	few	TGTGCTAGTGCCCTAAGCGGGGGCTCCTACAATGAGCAGTTCTTC	CASALSGGSYNEQFF
TRBD1	TRBV19	TRBJ2-7	-	TGTGCCAGTAGTCCCCGGGACAGTGGCTACGAGCAGTACTTC	CASSPRDSGYEQYF
-	TRBV30	TRBJ1-1	-	TGTGCCAAGAGTTCAGGGGCTGGTGATGAAGCTTTCTTT	CAKSSGAGDEAFF
-	TRBV20-1	TRBJ1-6	few	TGCAGTGCGGACGAATGGAGTTCACCCCTCCACTTT	CSADEWSSPLHF
-	TRBV6-1	TRBJ1-1	few	TGTGCCAGCAGTGTAATGAACACTGAAGCTTTCTTT	CASSVMNTEAFF
-	TRBV4-1	TRBJ2-3	many	TGCGCCAGCCGAGGAGAGGGGCCAGATACGCAGTATTTT	CASRGEGPDTQYF